Given below is one T cell receptor beta chain in context. This record comes from a study of blood T cell repertoires in COVID-19. About the study: The United States, Italy and Spain were the sources of the acute and convalescent COVID-19 samples.

TCRdb's copy holds only in-frame clones and misses some; the assay was immunoSEQ multiplex PCR. The sample has a few hundred thousand clones; around 81% are singletons. In Seattle, patients joined the study during active infection and were tracked longitudinally. The specimen was peripheral blood. The receptor was isolated from a person aged 65 to 85 with COVID-19, enrolled during active disease.

CDR3 in amino acids: CASSLRQATGEALHF. The CDR3 bases are TGCGCCAGCAGCCTCCGCCAGGCCACTGGGGAGGCCCTCCACTTT. The V call is TRBV4-3, the J call TRBJ1-6, with D uncertain. CDR3 size: 15 residues. The germline V gene encodes CDR1 LGHNA and CDR2 YSLEER. V was trimmed by 4 bases and J by 14 bases, leaving 21 bases between them.